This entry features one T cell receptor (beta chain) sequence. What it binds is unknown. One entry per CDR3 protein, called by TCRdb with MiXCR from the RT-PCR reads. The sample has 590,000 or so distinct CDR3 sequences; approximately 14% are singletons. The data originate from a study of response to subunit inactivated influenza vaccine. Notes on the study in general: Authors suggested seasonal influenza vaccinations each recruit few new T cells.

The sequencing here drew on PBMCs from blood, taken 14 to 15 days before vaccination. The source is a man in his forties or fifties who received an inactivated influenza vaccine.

The CDR3 DNA reads as TGTGCCAGCAGGGCAGCTTCTTCAGCGAATGAGCAGTTCTTC. It encodes CASRAASSANEQFF. The rearrangement joins TRBV6-1 to TRBJ2-1; D unresolved. V lost 6 bases to trimming and J lost 7 bases, with 16 bases between them. The CDR3 has 14 residues. The germline CDR1 and CDR2 sequences are MNHNS and SASEGT.